Described below is a single T cell receptor beta chain sequence and its context. V was clipped by 6 bases and J by 0 bases, with 14 bases between them. Germline CDR1 is MDHEN and CDR2 is SYDVKM. CDR3 length equals 15 residues. Assay used: immunoSEQ multiplex PCR; TCRdb lists only in-frame clones, some missing. This repertoire shows about 110,000 clones, approximately 82% found once; its top ten account for approximately 6.7%. These data belong to a study of control samples from healthy donors and cancer patients. This sequence joins TRBV28 and TRBJ1-1; D is perhaps TRBD1 (6 bases). This clonotype originated in a man aged 18 to 30 in good health. Material: blood. CDR3 region: CASRPNRVMNTEAFF. CDR3 coding DNA: TGTGCCAGCAGGCCTAACAGGGTCATGAACACTGAAGCTTTCTTT.